These T cell receptor beta chains were read from a single sample in a study of Graves' ophthalmopathy and Graves' hyperthyroidism. Each CDR3 protein is one row after TCRdb ran MiXCR on the multiplex PCR reads. The sample has over a million distinct CDR3 sequences; 36% are singletons. The specimen was peripheral blood or thyroid tissue (not recorded which). Receptors were obtained from an adult man with Graves' hyperthyroidism. CDR3s include the opening cysteine and the closing phenylalanine or tryptophan. The D gene is left open where the match is weak. A row's size may be missing; if present it is once, few, many or a size class.

v_gene: TRBV7-2; d_gene: NA; j_gene: TRBJ1-2; abundance: many; CDR3nt: TGTGCCAGCAGCCAAGGGGGGGCCCAAGCTAACTATGGCTACACCTTC; CDR3aa: CASSQGGAQANYGYTF
v_gene: TRBV7-8; d_gene: NA; j_gene: TRBJ1-6; abundance: many; CDR3nt: TGTGCCAGCAGAAAACGGGGGGTCAGTAATTCACCCCTCCACTTT; CDR3aa: CASRKRGVSNSPLHF
v_gene: TRBV7-9; d_gene: TRBD1; j_gene: TRBJ1-1; abundance: many; CDR3nt: TGTGCCAGCAGCTACTCAGGGGGCAGGGAGCCTGAAGCTTTCTTT; CDR3aa: CASSYSGGREPEAFF
v_gene: TRBV24-1; d_gene: NA; j_gene: TRBJ1-1; abundance: many; CDR3nt: TGTGCCACCAGTGATTTAGGACAGACCCAAGCTTTCTTT; CDR3aa: CATSDLGQTQAFF
v_gene: TRBV20-1; d_gene: NA; j_gene: TRBJ2-7; abundance: many; CDR3nt: TGCAGTGCTAGACCGTTAGTGGGGTCCTACGAGCAGTACTTC; CDR3aa: CSARPLVGSYEQYF
v_gene: TRBV4-3; d_gene: TRBD2; j_gene: TRBJ2-5; abundance: many; CDR3nt: TGCGCCAGCAGCCGAGGACTAGAAGAGACCCAGTACTTC; CDR3aa: CASSRGLEETQYF
v_gene: TRBV5-1; d_gene: NA; j_gene: TRBJ1-1; abundance: NA; CDR3nt: TGCGCCAGCAGCTTGGCCGGGAGGGGGATTGAAGCTTTCTTT; CDR3aa: CASSLAGRGIEAFF
v_gene: TRBV2; d_gene: NA; j_gene: TRBJ1-5; abundance: NA; CDR3nt: TGTGCCAGCAGGCACGAACAGGGCAATCAGCCCCAGCATTTT; CDR3aa: CASRHEQGNQPQHF
v_gene: TRBV7-2; d_gene: NA; j_gene: TRBJ1-1; abundance: few; CDR3nt: TGTGCCAGCAGCTTAGTAAATTTC; CDR3aa: CASSLVNF
v_gene: TRBV6-1; d_gene: NA; j_gene: TRBJ2-5; abundance: NA; CDR3nt: TGTGCCAGCAGTGGGAAGTTTCGGACAAGACAAGAGACCCAGTACTTC; CDR3aa: CASSGKFRTRQETQYF
v_gene: TRBV12-3/TRBV12-4; d_gene: NA; j_gene: TRBJ1-5; abundance: many; CDR3nt: TGTGCCAGCAGTTTAGTGACAACCCAACCCCAGCATTTT; CDR3aa: CASSLVTTQPQHF
v_gene: TRBV11-2; d_gene: NA; j_gene: TRBJ1-6; abundance: few; CDR3nt: TGTGCCAGCAGCTTAGTAATGTGGGGAGCTAATTCACCCCTCCACTTT; CDR3aa: CASSLVMWGANSPLHF
v_gene: TRBV6-6; d_gene: NA; j_gene: TRBJ1-3; abundance: few; CDR3nt: TGTGCCAGCAGTTACATGGAAGGCGTTGGAAACACCATATATTTT; CDR3aa: CASSYMEGVGNTIYF
v_gene: TRBV29-1; d_gene: NA; j_gene: TRBJ2-3; abundance: few; CDR3nt: TGCAGCGTCGAACCGACAGGCGGAGATACGCAGTATTTT; CDR3aa: CSVEPTGGDTQYF
v_gene: TRBV7-2; d_gene: NA; j_gene: TRBJ2-7; abundance: many; CDR3nt: TGTGCCAGCAGCTTAGGTATGGGGGGCCAGTACTTC; CDR3aa: CASSLGMGGQYF
v_gene: TRBV20-1; d_gene: TRBD2; j_gene: TRBJ2-5; abundance: many; CDR3nt: TGCAGTGCCATGACTAGCGGGAGGGTCGGGACCCAGTACTTC; CDR3aa: CSAMTSGRVGTQYF
v_gene: TRBV7-9; d_gene: TRBD1; j_gene: TRBJ1-1; abundance: many; CDR3nt: TGTGCCAGCAGCTCCCGTCACCCGGGACAGGAGGACAAAGCTTTCTTT; CDR3aa: CASSSRHPGQEDKAFF
v_gene: TRBV19; d_gene: NA; j_gene: TRBJ1-1; abundance: NA; CDR3nt: TGTGCCAGTAGTCCGGGAAGGGATTCGACTGAAGCTTTCTTT; CDR3aa: CASSPGRDSTEAFF
v_gene: TRBV11-2; d_gene: NA; j_gene: TRBJ2-5; abundance: NA; CDR3nt: TGTGCCAGCAGTGCCTGGGACGGAATGAGACAAGAGACCCAGTACTTC; CDR3aa: CASSAWDGMRQETQYF
v_gene: TRBV7-2; d_gene: TRBD1; j_gene: TRBJ2-6; abundance: NA; CDR3nt: TGTGCCAGCAGCTTAGATGGGACAGGGGGCGACGTCCTGACTTTC; CDR3aa: CASSLDGTGGDVLTF
v_gene: TRBV7-8; d_gene: TRBD2; j_gene: TRBJ2-7; abundance: many; CDR3nt: TGTGCCAGCAGCCGGGGCTCAGCGGGAGATGCCTACGAGCAGTACTTC; CDR3aa: CASSRGSAGDAYEQYF
v_gene: TRBV7-9; d_gene: TRBD1; j_gene: TRBJ1-3; abundance: many; CDR3nt: TGTGCCAGCAGCTTAGTGTTGGGACAGGGATACTCTGGAAACACCATATATTTT; CDR3aa: CASSLVLGQGYSGNTIYF
v_gene: TRBV20-1; d_gene: TRBD1; j_gene: TRBJ2-7; abundance: many; CDR3nt: TGCAGTGCTAGAGACGGGGACAGACCCTACGAGCAGTACTTC; CDR3aa: CSARDGDRPYEQYF
v_gene: TRBV19; d_gene: NA; j_gene: TRBJ2-2; abundance: once; CDR3nt: TGTGCCAGTAGTACCTCGTTGGGCGGGGAGCTGTTTTTT; CDR3aa: CASSTSLGGELFF
v_gene: TRBV20-1; d_gene: NA; j_gene: TRBJ1-5; abundance: once; CDR3nt: TGCAGCTTAGCAGGGAGACAGTCCAATCAGCCCCAGCATTTT; CDR3aa: CSLAGRQSNQPQHF